Shown below are 25 T cell receptor beta chains from a single sample sequenced in a study of a mutant IDH1 vaccine in newly diagnosed glioma. These TCRs are of unknown antigen specificity. Sequencing used immunoSEQ multiplex PCR; TCRdb keeps in-frame clones, though not all of them. The sample has tens of thousands of clones; approximately 90% are singletons. Time point of the sample: week 23, last vaccination. It was 300 ug of mutant IDH1 20-mer peptide that made up each vaccine dose, given with topical imiquimod. The source material was PBMCs, sampled from a glioma patient whose treatment included an IDH1 peptide vaccine. Receptors were obtained from a man aged 45-65 years with glioma.

V and J are TRBV5-5 and TRBJ1-2; maybe TRBD1 (6 bases). CDR1 and CDR2 from the germline V gene are SGHKS and YYEKEE (reference sequence). The V end lost 0 bases, the J end lost 5 bases, and 17 bases lay between the germline ends. The CDR3 runs to 16 residues. CDR3 sequence reads: CASSLALGQRTYGYTF. CDR3 nucleotide sequence: TGTGCCAGCAGCTTGGCGTTAGGACAGAGGACGTATGGCTACACCTTC.

The chain recombines TRBV9 with TRBJ1-3; D possibly corresponds to TRBD1 (5 bases). From germline, CDR1 is SGDLS and CDR2 YYNGEE. The CDR3 runs 14 residues. Trimming removed 4 bases at V and 0 bases at J, with 8 bases between. CDR3 protein: CASSSTVSGNTIYF. For the CDR3, the DNA is TGTGCCAGCAGCTCGACAGTCTCTGGAAACACCATATATTTT.

This clone was picked up a small number of times. The gene calls are TRBV30 and TRBJ1-5; D is possibly TRBD1 (5 bases). The CDR3 spans 14 residues. V was pared by 4 bases and J by 3 bases, with 13 bases between. CDR1 is GTSNPN, CDR2 SVGIG, per germline (reference sequence). The CDR3 DNA reads TGTGCCTGGAATTCCGACAGCTCCAATCAGCCCCAGCATTTT. It translates to CAWNSDSSNQPQHF.

This clone has only one observation. The CDR3 reads CASRRPDGYGYTF. The CDR3 coding sequence is TGTGCCAGCAGACGCCCCGACGGATATGGCTACACCTTC. The rearrangement uses TRBV6-6 and TRBJ1-2; D is ambiguous. The germline gives CDR1 MNHNY, CDR2 SVGAGI (reference sequence). The CDR3 is made up of 13 amino acids. With 6 bases removed from V and 5 bases from J, the gap between germline ends came to 13 bases.

Remarks on this clone: Being one base from a much bigger clone, this may be a read error. Other DNA sequences in the sample encode the same CDR3. The rearrangement joins TRBV7-9 to TRBJ2-7; TRBD2 agrees at 8 bases. Germline V CDR1 and CDR2: SEHNR, FQNEAQ (reference sequence). This CDR3 is 15 amino acids long. The CDR3 DNA reads as TGTGCTACCCCCCTACAAGGCGGGGGGACTTACGAGCAGTACTTC. Its protein is CATPLQGGGTYEQYF.

This chain connects TRBV6-5 to TRBJ1-1; tentative D call: TRBD1 (5 bases). The V gene's germline CDR1 is MNHEY and CDR2 SVGAGI. Trimming took 7 bases from V and 1 from J, leaving 13 bases between them. CDR3 size: 14 residues. The CDR3 sequence: CASTTPGGNTEAFF. The CDR3 DNA reads TGTGCCAGCACCACACCCGGGGGGAACACTGAAGCTTTCTTT.

This clone came up a few times. This chain connects TRBV5-5 to TRBJ1-2, with 7 bases lining up with TRBD1. Losses at the gene ends were 4 bases for V and 4 bases for J; bases not matched to a gene: 7. This CDR3 has 14 residues. The V gene's germline CDR1 is SGHKS and CDR2 YYEKEE (reference sequence). The CDR3 loop reads CASSLQGGSYGYTF. The DNA for the CDR3 is TGTGCCAGCAGCCTCCAGGGGGGATCCTATGGCTACACCTTC. The entire variable domain, with the rest obtained from reference TRBV5-5 and TRBJ1-2, is as follows: DAGVTQSPTHLIKTRGQQVTLRCSPISGHKSVSWYQQVLGQGPQFIFQYYEKEERGRGNFPDRFSARQFPNYSSELNVNALLLGDSALYLCASSLQGGSYGYTFGSGTRLTVV.

The chain couples TRBV2 to TRBJ2-2; TRBD2 matches 10 bases. V shed 6 bases and J 4 bases; nucleotides not matched to a gene: 5. The CDR3 runs to 15 residues. CDR1 is SNHLY, CDR2 FYNNEI, per germline. CDR3 loop: CASSPSGGGTGELFF. The CDR3 nucleotides are TGTGCCAGCAGCCCCAGCGGGGGGGGCACCGGGGAGCTGTTTTTT. Full variable domain (missing parts from reference TRBV2 and TRBJ2-2): EPEVTQTPSHQVTQMGQEVILRCVPISNHLYFYWYRQILGQKVEFLVSFYNNEISEKSEIFDDQFSVERPDGSNFTLKIRSTKLEDSAMYFCASSPSGGGTGELFFGEGSRLTVL.

The rearrangement links TRBV6-5 to TRBJ2-3, with D possibly TRBD2 on 5 matching bases. This CDR3 spans 13 amino acids. In germline, CDR1 is MNHEY, CDR2 SVGAGI. V lost 6 bases, J lost 3 bases, and 10 bases lay in between. Here the CDR3 reads CASRKRETDTQYF. CDR3 DNA: TGTGCCAGCAGGAAAAGGGAGACAGATACGCAGTATTTT.

This rearrangement joins TRBV10-3 to TRBJ1-2; unclear D gene. Trimming stripped 5 bases from V and 6 bases from J, with 13 bases between. The CDR3 runs to 13 residues. Germline V lookup: CDR1 ENHRY, CDR2 SYGVKD. This chain's CDR3 is CAISPTPPDGYTF. CDR3 DNA sequence: TGTGCCATCAGTCCGACGCCCCCGGATGGCTACACCTTC.

The chain joins TRBV7-2 to TRBJ1-1; the D gene is possibly TRBD1 (6 bases). The V end was cut by 0 bases, the J end by 1 base, with 9 bases between. This CDR3 has 15 amino acids. Germline V lookup: CDR1 SGHTA, CDR2 FQGNSA. The CDR3 DNA follows: TGTGCCAGCAGCTTAGCAAGGGGGAAGAACACTGAAGCTTTCTTT. It specifies CASSLARGKNTEAFF.

The chain employs TRBV5-6 and TRBJ1-2; TRBD1 is a possible D gene (5 bases). Germline assignment: CDR1 SGHDT and CDR2 YYEEEE. The V and J ends lost 4 bases and 7 bases respectively, with 11 bases between them. This CDR3 spans 12 amino acids. CDR3 sequence reads: CASSVSRVGYTF. The CDR3 DNA follows: TGTGCCAGCAGCGTGAGCAGGGTTGGCTACACCTTC.

The gene calls are TRBV10-3 and TRBJ2-3, with D uncertain. The V gene's germline CDR1 is ENHRY and CDR2 SYGVKD. V was pared by 4 bases and J by 4 bases, with 6 bases between. This CDR3 contains 12 residues. This chain's CDR3 is CAISARADTQYF. CDR3 in DNA: TGTGCCATCAGTGCAAGAGCAGATACGCAGTATTTT.

The chain joins TRBV9 to TRBJ1-1, with TRBD1 identical over 8 bases. Germline-derived CDR1 and CDR2 are SGDLS and YYNGEE. With 0 bases clipped from V and 4 bases from J, the junction kept 2 bases outside the gene matches. There are 14 residues in the CDR3. The CDR3 spells CASSVDTGGTEAFF. DNA of the CDR3: TGTGCCAGCAGCGTAGACACAGGGGGCACTGAAGCTTTCTTT.

Concerning this clone: The same CDR3 arises from other DNA sequences in this sample as well. V and J are TRBV5-1 and TRBJ2-5; the match to TRBD1 covers 9 bases. CDR3 length equals 14 residues. The trim removed 3 bases at V and 4 bases at J, leaving 4 bases unmatched. The germline CDR1 and CDR2 sequences are SGHRS and YFSETQ. This CDR3 reads CASSSGTGRETQYF. The CDR3 DNA reads TGCGCCAGCAGCTCCGGGACAGGGCGAGAGACCCAGTACTTC.

This clone showed up just once. J is TRBJ2-6 and V is TRBV2; D uncertain. The germline V and J ends were trimmed by 4 bases and 0 bases, with 7 bases remaining between them. The CDR3 is made up of 15 amino acids. Germline lookup yields CDR1 SNHLY and CDR2 FYNNEI. CDR3 sequence: CASSGESSGANVLTF. The CDR3 DNA follows: TGTGCCAGCAGTGGTGAGAGCTCTGGGGCCAACGTCCTGACTTTC.

The chain couples TRBV29-1 to TRBJ2-5; D remains unclear. The end of the DNA is better explained by TRBJ2-7, so the J call may be wrong. In germline, CDR1 is SQVTM, CDR2 ANQGSEA. The CDR3 loop spans 12 amino acids. The DNA for the CDR3 is TGCAGCGTTGGGTCTTCCACCTACGAGCAGTACTTC. Amino acids: CSVGSSTYEQYF.

The V call is TRBV6-1, the J call TRBJ1-4; D unresolved. Per germline, CDR1 MNHNS and CDR2 SASEGT. This CDR3 has 17 residues. The germline V and J ends were trimmed by 4 bases and 4 bases, with 19 bases remaining between them. CDR3 sequence: CASSALLTRWNNEKLFF. In nucleotides, the CDR3 is TGTGCCAGCAGTGCCCTCCTGACCCGGTGGAATAATGAAAAACTGTTTTTT.

The J gene is TRBJ1-1, the V gene TRBV6-5; D unclear. The CDR3 covers 16 residues. Germline V lookup: CDR1 MNHEY, CDR2 SVGAGI. V dropped 2 bases and J dropped 5 bases, with 18 bases sitting between them. DNA for the CDR3: TGTGCCAGCAGTTACCTTAGCCTCTTGGGGATGACTGAAGCTTTCTTT. This sequence encodes CASSYLSLLGMTEAFF.

J is TRBJ1-1 and V is TRBV30; the D is unclear. Per the germline V gene, CDR1 is GTSNPN and CDR2 is SVGIG (reference sequence). CDR3 length: 12 amino acids. Trimming cost V 3 bases and J 6 bases, with 11 bases left between them. The DNA of the CDR3 is TGTGCCTGGAGAGGACGGTTCGCTGAAGCTTTCTTT. Its protein is CAWRGRFAEAFF.

This clone was observed a handful of times. The chain's CDR3 is CASSGILDPDYGYTF. The DNA for the CDR3 is TGTGCCAGCAGCGGGATCTTGGACCCAGACTATGGCTACACCTTC. This chain connects TRBV6-5 to TRBJ1-2; D call uncertain. The CDR3 length is 15 residues. V lost 6 bases and J 3 bases, leaving 17 bases between the germline ends. CDR1 and CDR2 (germline): MNHEY, SVGAGI.

For the CDR3, the DNA is TGTGCCAGCAGCTTAGCGCGGGACAGGCCGTCCCCCCTCCACTTT. This gives the protein CASSLARDRPSPLHF. The V and J genes are TRBV11-1 and TRBJ1-6; 8 bases map to TRBD1. CDR3 size: 15 residues. Trimming took 0 bases from V and 13 from J; bases not matched to a gene: 8. Looked up from germline, CDR1 is SGHAT and CDR2 is FQDESV (reference sequence).

The chain carries TRBV7-2 and TRBJ2-4; D call uncertain. Between the trimmed V and J ends, which lost 3 bases and 0 bases, there was a span of 6 bases. CDR1 SGHTA and CDR2 FQGNSA come from the germline V gene. The CDR3 totals 14 residues. CDR3 nucleotides: TGTGCCAGCAGCTTTACCAGAGCCAAAAACATTCAGTACTTC. Translating gives CASSFTRAKNIQYF.

This chain joins TRBV29-1 and TRBJ1-1; D remains ambiguous. CDR1 and CDR2 (germline): SQVTM, ANQGSEA. The CDR3 covers 12 residues. V was pared by 0 bases and J by 10 bases, with 12 bases between. CDR3 nucleotide sequence: TGCAGCGTTGAAGACGGGAGGCGAGGAGCTTTCTTT. Residues: CSVEDGRRGAFF.

The chain uses TRBV30 and TRBJ2-3; TRBD1 might be the D (6 bases). From germline, CDR1 is GTSNPN and CDR2 SVGIG (reference sequence). V was shortened by 4 bases and J by 1 base, with 15 bases between the two germline ends. The CDR3 runs 15 residues. The CDR3 sequence is CAWTPGDGGTDTQYF. Written as DNA, the CDR3 is TGTGCCTGGACTCCAGGGGATGGGGGCACAGATACGCAGTATTTT.